The 9 T cell receptor beta chains listed next were all sequenced from one sample in a study of graft-versus-host responses after intestinal transplantation. Sequencing was performed with immunoSEQ multiplex PCR; in TCRdb, only in-frame clones are kept and a portion is missing. The sample includes 35,000 to 45,000 clones, roughly 95% of them seen just once. These receptors have no identified antigens. The specimen comprised unstimulated CD8+ T cells sorted from spleen or lymph node cells, sampled before transplant. The receptors derive from a human donor who was the organ donor for an intestinal transplant.

V and J are TRBV5-8 and TRBJ1-2, with 7 bases matching TRBD1. There are 16 residues in the CDR3. Germline CDR1 SGHTS, CDR2 YDEGEE. The J segment lost 4 bases and the V segment lost 4 bases, leaving 13 bases of the junction unmatched. CDR3 coding DNA: TGTGCCAGCAGCGCAAGGGACAGTCGAAATTTCTATGGCTACACCTTC. Translation: CASSARDSRNFYGYTF. The complete variable domain, with remaining parts taken from reference TRBV5-8 and TRBJ1-2, reads EAGVTQSPTHLIKTRGQQATLRCSPISGHTSVYWYQQALGLGLQFLLWYDEGEERNRGNFPPRFSGRQFPNYSSELNVNALELEDSALYLCASSARDSRNFYGYTFGSGTRLTVV.

This clone was counted once. V usage is TRBV29-1 and J usage is TRBJ2-1; the match to TRBD1 covers 8 bases. The V gene's germline CDR1 is SQVTM and CDR2 ANQGSEA. This CDR3 region has 15 residues. V shed 2 bases and J 5 bases; nucleotides not matched to a gene: 8. The CDR3 DNA sequence: TGCAGCGTTGAAACGGGCAGGGGGCTGGACAATGAGCAGTTCTTC. Amino acid sequence: CSVETGRGLDNEQFF.

The V call is TRBV11-2, the J call TRBJ2-3; TRBD2 might be the D (6 bases). Germline V gene sequence: CDR1 SGHAT, CDR2 FQNNGV. V shed 3 bases and J shed 2 bases, with 12 bases lying between them. This CDR3 is 15 amino acids long. The CDR3 bases are TGTGCCAGCAGCTTCAACGGGGGAGCCACAGATACGCAGTATTTT. Amino acid sequence: CASSFNGGATDTQYF.

The rearrangement links TRBV4-1 to TRBJ2-7; 14 bases line up with TRBD2. The CDR3 is 17 amino acids. The junction had 4 bases not matched to a gene; V was cut back by 1 base and J by 2 bases. Looked up from germline, CDR1 is MGHRA and CDR2 is YSYEKL. The DNA for the CDR3 is TGCGCCAGCAGCCAAGTCGGACTAGCGGGGGGACCCTACGAGCAGTACTTC. Translated: CASSQVGLAGGPYEQYF.

This clone has just a few counts. The V call is TRBV6-1, the J call TRBJ2-7; no firm D call. Germline-derived CDR1 and CDR2 are MNHNS and SASEGT. V lost 0 bases to trimming and J lost 0 bases, with 9 bases between them. The CDR3 is made up of 15 amino acids. The CDR3 bases are TGTGCCAGCAGTGAAGCAGGCGCAACCTCCTACGAGCAGTACTTC. Translated: CASSEAGATSYEQYF.

In DNA form, the CDR3 reads TGCGCCAGCAGCCAATCTCTGGGATACGGGCAGTTCTTC. It translates to CASSQSLGYGQFF. The rearrangement uses TRBV4-1 and TRBJ2-1; D is uncertain. The V gene lost 2 bases and the J gene lost 12 bases, with 14 bases spanning the gap. Germline V gene sequence: CDR1 MGHRA, CDR2 YSYEKL. The CDR3 runs 13 residues.

The rearrangement uses TRBV2 and TRBJ2-5; no reliable D call. The CDR3 runs 12 residues. V shed 10 bases and J shed 3 bases, with 12 bases lying between them. Germline CDR1 and CDR2: SNHLY and FYNNEI. The CDR3 bases are TGTGCCACCCAGGAACTGAAAGAGACCCAGTACTTC. Residues: CATQELKETQYF.

The rearrangement uses TRBV18 and TRBJ1-2; D possibly corresponds to TRBD1 (5 bases). CDR1 is KGHSH and CDR2 is LQKENI in the germline V gene. The CDR3 has 16 residues. V lost 0 bases and J 2 bases, leaving 13 bases between the germline ends. CDR3 sequence (DNA): TGTGCCAGCTCACCACCCTGGGGAGAGGGGAACTATGGCTACACCTTC. It specifies CASSPPWGEGNYGYTF.

The chain couples TRBV11-2 to TRBJ1-5; TRBD1 matches at 7 bases. V was pared by 4 bases and J by 0 bases, with 0 bases of the junction left unmatched. CDR3 size: 14 residues. CDR1 is SGHAT, CDR2 FQNNGV, per germline. The CDR3 sequence: CASSWDSSNQPQHF. CDR3 DNA sequence: TGTGCCAGCAGCTGGGACAGTAGCAATCAGCCCCAGCATTTT.